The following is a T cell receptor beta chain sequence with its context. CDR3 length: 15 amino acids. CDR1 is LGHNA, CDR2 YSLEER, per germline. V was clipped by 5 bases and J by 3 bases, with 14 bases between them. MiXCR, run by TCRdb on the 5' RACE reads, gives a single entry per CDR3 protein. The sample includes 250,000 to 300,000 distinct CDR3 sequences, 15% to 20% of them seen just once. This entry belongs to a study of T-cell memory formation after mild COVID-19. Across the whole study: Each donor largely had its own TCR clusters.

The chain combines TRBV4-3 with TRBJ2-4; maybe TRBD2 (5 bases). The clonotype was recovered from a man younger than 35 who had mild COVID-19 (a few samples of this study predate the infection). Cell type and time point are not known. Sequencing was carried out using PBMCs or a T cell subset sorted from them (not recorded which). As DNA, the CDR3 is TGCGCCAGCAGCTCTCGGACTGGCTTCAAAAACATTCAGTACTTC. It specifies CASSSRTGFKNIQYF.